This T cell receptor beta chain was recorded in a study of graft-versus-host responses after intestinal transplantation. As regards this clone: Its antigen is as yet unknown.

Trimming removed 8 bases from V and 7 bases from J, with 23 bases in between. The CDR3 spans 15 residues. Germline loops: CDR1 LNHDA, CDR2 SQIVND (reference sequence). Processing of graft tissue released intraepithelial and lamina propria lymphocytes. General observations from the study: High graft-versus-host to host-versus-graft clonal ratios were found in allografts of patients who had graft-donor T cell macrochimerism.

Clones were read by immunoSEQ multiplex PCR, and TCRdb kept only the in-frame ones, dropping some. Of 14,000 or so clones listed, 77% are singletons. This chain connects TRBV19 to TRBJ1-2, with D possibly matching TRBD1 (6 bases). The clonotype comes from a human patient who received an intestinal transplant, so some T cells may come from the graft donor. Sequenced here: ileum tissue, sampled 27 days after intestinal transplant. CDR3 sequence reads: CASSNGFPTGAGYTF. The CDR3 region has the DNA TGTGCCAGTTCCAACGGATTCCCGACAGGAGCTGGCTACACCTTC.